Listed below are T cell receptor beta chains from one sample, sequenced in a study of blood T cell repertoires in COVID-19. Data came from immunoSEQ multiplex PCR; TCRdb stores just in-frame clones and leaves some out. The table has about 370,000 clones, just under 90% seen once. The specimen sequenced was PBMCs or T cells enriched from blood (not recorded which). The receptors come from a woman in her twenties or thirties who had recovered from COVID-19. The CDR3 runs from the conserved cysteine through the conserved F or W. The order of the fields is clone size, V gene, D gene, CDR3 length, J gene, CDR3 protein, CDR3 DNA. D genes are given only for firm matches. For some rows the clone size is stated as once, few or many, or as a class when expanded; others skip it.

once,TRBV4-2,.,16,TRBJ2-7,CASSQDWAGTGYEQYF,TGTGCCAGCAGCCAAGATTGGGCGGGGACGGGATACGAGCAGTACTTC
.,TRBV28,TRBD1,11,TRBJ1-4,CASSSDRVRFF,TGTGCCAGCAGTTCAGACAGGGTACGGTTTTTT
once,TRBV6-6,TRBD1,12,TRBJ1-2,CASTTGDYGYTF,TGTGCCAGCACCACAGGGGACTATGGCTACACCTTC
.,TRBV18,TRBD1,15,TRBJ1-3,CASSPPTGRGNTIYF,TGTGCCAGCTCACCACCGACAGGGAGAGGAAACACCATATATTTT
.,TRBV4-1,.,15,TRBJ1-5,CASSQDSGGLQPQHF,TGCGCCAGCAGCCAAGATTCAGGCGGGCTCCAGCCCCAGCATTTT
.,TRBV6-4,TRBD2,16,TRBJ2-2,CASSPLAGGRTGELFF,TGTGCCAGCAGCCCACTAGCGGGAGGGAGAACCGGGGAGCTGTTTTTT
.,TRBV30,TRBD2,16,TRBJ2-2,CAWERAGRGNTGELFF,TGTGCCTGGGAACGAGCGGGAAGAGGGAACACCGGGGAGCTGTTTTTT
.,TRBV3-1/TRBV3-2,.,12,TRBJ1-4,CASSQMAEKLFF,TGTGCCAGCAGCCAAATGGCTGAAAAACTGTTTTTT
.,TRBV10-3,TRBD2,16,TRBJ2-1,CAISESGGSTFDEQFF,TGTGCCATCAGTGAGTCTGGCGGGAGTACTTTCGATGAGCAGTTCTTC
.,TRBV18,.,17,TRBJ2-1,CASSPQGLLDAYNEQFF,TGTGCCAGCTCACCACAGGGACTGCTTGACGCATACAATGAGCAGTTCTTC
.,TRBV7-2,TRBD2,19,TRBJ2-2,CASSFLQGLAEANTGELFF,TGTGCCAGCAGCTTTCTTCAAGGACTAGCGGAAGCGAACACCGGGGAGCTGTTTTTT
.,TRBV30,TRBD2,10,TRBJ2-2,CALRGGKLFF,TGTGCCCTTCGGGGGGGGAAGCTGTTTTTT
.,TRBV18,.,16,TRBJ1-4,CASSPFGVGTNEKLFF,TGTGCCAGCTCACCCTTCGGGGTAGGGACTAATGAAAAACTGTTTTTT
.,TRBV11-2,TRBD2,15,TRBJ2-1,CAGSLEGLAQNEQFF,TGTGCCGGCAGCCTCGAGGGACTAGCCCAGAATGAGCAGTTCTTC
.,TRBV2,.,13,TRBJ2-7,CASSAHRTYEQYF,TGTGCCAGCAGTGCTCATAGAACCTACGAGCAGTACTTC
once,TRBV10-2,.,11,TRBJ2-1,CASSESGEQFF,TGCGCCAGCAGTGAGTCCGGGGAGCAGTTCTTC